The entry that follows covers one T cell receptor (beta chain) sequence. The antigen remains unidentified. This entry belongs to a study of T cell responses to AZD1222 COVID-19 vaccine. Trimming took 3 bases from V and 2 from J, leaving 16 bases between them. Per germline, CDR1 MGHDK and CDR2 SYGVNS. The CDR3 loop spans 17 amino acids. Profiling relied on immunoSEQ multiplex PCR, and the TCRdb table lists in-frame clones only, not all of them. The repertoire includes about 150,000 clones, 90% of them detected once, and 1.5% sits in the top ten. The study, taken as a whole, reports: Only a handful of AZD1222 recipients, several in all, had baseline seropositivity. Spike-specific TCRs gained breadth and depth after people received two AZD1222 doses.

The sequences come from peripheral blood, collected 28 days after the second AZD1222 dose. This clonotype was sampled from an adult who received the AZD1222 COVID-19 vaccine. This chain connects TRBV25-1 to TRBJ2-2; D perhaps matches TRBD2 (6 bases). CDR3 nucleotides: TGTGCCAGCAGTGATAACGGAGGGACGGGAAACACCGGGGAGCTGTTTTTT. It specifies CASSDNGGTGNTGELFF.